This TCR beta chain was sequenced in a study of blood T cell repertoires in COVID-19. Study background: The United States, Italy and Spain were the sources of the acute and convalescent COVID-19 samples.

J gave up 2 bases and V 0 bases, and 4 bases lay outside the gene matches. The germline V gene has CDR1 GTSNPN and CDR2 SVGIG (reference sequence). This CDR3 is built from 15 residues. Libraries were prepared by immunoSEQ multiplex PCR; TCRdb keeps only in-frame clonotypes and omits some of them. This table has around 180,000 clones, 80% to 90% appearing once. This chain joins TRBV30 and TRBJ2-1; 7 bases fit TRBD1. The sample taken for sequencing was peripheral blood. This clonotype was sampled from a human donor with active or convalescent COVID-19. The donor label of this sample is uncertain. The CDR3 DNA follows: TGTGCCTGGAGTGTACAGGGACAGCCCTACAATGAGCAGTTCTTC. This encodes CAWSVQGQPYNEQFF.